This TCR beta chain was sequenced during a study of response to subunit inactivated influenza vaccine. Findings and limits, study-wide: It was suggested by the authors that few new T cells are recruited by each seasonal influenza vaccination.

This clonotype has at least ten counts. The antigen is unknown. One entry per CDR3 protein, called by TCRdb with MiXCR from the RT-PCR reads. Of approximately 530,000 distinct CDR3 sequences listed, more than 7% are singletons. This CDR3 is built from 16 residues. V shed 3 bases and J shed 7 bases, with 24 bases lying between them. Germline V lookup: CDR1 DFQATT, CDR2 SNEGSKA (reference sequence). The chain uses TRBV20-1 and TRBJ1-2; no clear D. Sequenced material: PBMCs from blood, taken less than 30 months after vaccination. The sequence derives from a man aged 50-75 years who received an inactivated influenza vaccine. Written as DNA, the CDR3 is TGCAGTGCTAGCCCTACAAGTGGTAGTGTTGGTCGTGGCTACACCTTC. It translates to CSASPTSGSVGRGYTF.